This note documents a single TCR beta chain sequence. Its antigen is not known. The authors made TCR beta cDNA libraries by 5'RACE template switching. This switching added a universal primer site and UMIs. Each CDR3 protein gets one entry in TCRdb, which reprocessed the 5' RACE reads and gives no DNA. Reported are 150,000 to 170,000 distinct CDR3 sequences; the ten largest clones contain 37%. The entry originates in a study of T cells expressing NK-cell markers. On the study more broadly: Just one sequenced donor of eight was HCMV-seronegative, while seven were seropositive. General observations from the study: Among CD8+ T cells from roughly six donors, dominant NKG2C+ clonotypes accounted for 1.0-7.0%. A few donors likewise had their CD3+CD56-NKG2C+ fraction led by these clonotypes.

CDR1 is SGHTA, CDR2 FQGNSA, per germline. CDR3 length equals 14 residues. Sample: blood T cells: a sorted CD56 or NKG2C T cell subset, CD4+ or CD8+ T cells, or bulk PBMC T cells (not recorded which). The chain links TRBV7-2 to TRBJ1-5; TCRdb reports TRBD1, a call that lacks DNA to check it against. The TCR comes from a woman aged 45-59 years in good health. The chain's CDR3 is CASSHTGTDQPQHF. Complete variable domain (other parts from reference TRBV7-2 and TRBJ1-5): GAGVSQSPSNKVTEKGKDVELRCDPISGHTALYWYRQSLGQGLEFLIYFQGNSAPDKSGLPSDRFSAERTGGSVSTLTIQRTQQEDSAVYLCASSHTGTDQPQHFGDGTRLSIL.